This TCR beta chain derives from a study of control samples from healthy donors and cancer patients. There are 13 residues in the CDR3. The V and J ends lost 6 bases and 6 bases respectively, with 12 bases between them. From germline, CDR1 is SNHLY and CDR2 FYNNEI. Assay used: immunoSEQ multiplex PCR; TCRdb lists only in-frame clones, some missing. The top ten hold approximately 1.6% of the sample, which has 150,000 or so clones, 88% seen once. This chain joins TRBV2 and TRBJ1-5, with unresolved D. The sequence was collected from a man between 18 and 29 years old in good health. Sequenced: blood. The CDR3 sequence: CASSASRGQPQHF. In DNA form, the CDR3 reads TGTGCCAGCAGCGCTTCTCGAGGTCAGCCCCAGCATTTT.